Listed here is a single T cell receptor beta chain. J lost 5 bases, V lost 6 bases, and 11 bases had no gene match. The germline gives CDR1 MNHEY, CDR2 SVGAGI. The CDR3 has 15 amino acids. The data are from a study of blood T cell repertoires in COVID-19. Background on the study: PBMCs, B-cell-depleted T cells, or T cells provided the cDNA or gDNA that made up the material.

Authors' analysis steps: Amplification from reference gene primers served as the basis for estimated nucleated cell counts. The table came from immunoSEQ multiplex PCR; TCRdb's copy has only in-frame clones and leaves some out. V and J calls and clone size come straight from that table; D and trimming were deduced from the DNA. The sample has 300,000 to 350,000 clones, approximately 90% seen once. The chain couples TRBV6-5 to TRBJ1-1; 8 nucleotides match TRBD1. Input material: peripheral blood. The receptor comes from a woman in her 30s with COVID-19, enrolled during active disease. CDR3 amino acids: CASRRPGQGWTEAFF. In nucleotides, the CDR3 is TGTGCCAGCAGGCGACCTGGACAGGGTTGGACTGAAGCTTTCTTT.